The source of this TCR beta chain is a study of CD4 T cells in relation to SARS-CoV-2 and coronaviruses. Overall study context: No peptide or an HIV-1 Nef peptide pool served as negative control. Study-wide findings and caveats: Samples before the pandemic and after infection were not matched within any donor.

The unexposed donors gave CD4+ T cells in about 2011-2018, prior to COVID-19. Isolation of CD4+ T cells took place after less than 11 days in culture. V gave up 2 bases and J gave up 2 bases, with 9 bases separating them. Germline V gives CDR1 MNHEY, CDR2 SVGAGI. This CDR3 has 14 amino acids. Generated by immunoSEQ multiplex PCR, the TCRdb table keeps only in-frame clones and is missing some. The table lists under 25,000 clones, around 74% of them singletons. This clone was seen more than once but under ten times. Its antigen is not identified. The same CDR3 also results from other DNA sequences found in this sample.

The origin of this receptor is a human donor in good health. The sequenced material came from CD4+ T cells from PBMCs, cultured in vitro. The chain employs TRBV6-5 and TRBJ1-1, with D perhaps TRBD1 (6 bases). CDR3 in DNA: TGTGCCAGCAGTTACGGGGGGGCTAACACTGAAGCTTTCTTT. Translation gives CASSYGGANTEAFF.